Listed below are T cell receptor beta chains from one sample, sequenced in a study of blood T cells in healthy people across ages. TCRdb processed the 5' RACE reads anew with MiXCR; each CDR3 protein has one entry. The table has about 940,000 distinct CDR3 sequences, approximately 49% seen once; the top ten hold over 10%. The sequenced material came from blood. These receptors were collected from a young man in good health. CDR3s include the opening cysteine and the closing phenylalanine or tryptophan. The D gene is left open where the match is weak. Size values are once, few and many counts, or a class for expanded clones, and some rows have none.

size	V	J	D	CDR3	DNA
NA	TRBV7-6	TRBJ1-2	TRBD1	CASSLNRGGGYGYTF	TGTGCCAGCAGCTTGAACAGGGGAGGAGGCTATGGCTACACCTTC
NA	TRBV5-1	TRBJ2-5	NA	CASSSGGPRAEQYF	TGCGCCAGCAGCTCCGGGGGGCCCAGGGCTGAGCAGTACTTC
NA	TRBV20-1	TRBJ2-3	NA	CSAREGSASDTQYF	TGCAGTGCTAGAGAGGGGTCGGCTTCGGATACGCAGTATTTT
NA	TRBV6-2/TRBV6-3	TRBJ2-7	NA	CATRRGYEQYF	TGTGCCACCCGCCGAGGATACGAGCAGTACTTC
NA	TRBV10-3	TRBJ1-2	NA	CAISESADHGDTF	TGTGCCATCAGTGAGTCGGCAGATCACGGCGACACCTTC
NA	TRBV27	TRBJ2-1	TRBD2	CASNRAGGEQFF	TGTGCCAGCAATCGAGCGGGGGGTGAGCAGTTCTTC
once	TRBV15	TRBJ2-3	NA	CATRGVASTDTQYF	TGTGCCACCAGAGGGGTTGCTAGCACAGATACGCAGTATTTT
NA	TRBV3-1	TRBJ1-1	TRBD1	CASSPQGAAEAFF	TGTGCCAGCAGCCCACAGGGGGCGGCTGAAGCTTTCTTT
NA	TRBV28	TRBJ1-1	TRBD1	CTSSSSGQAMNTEAFF	TGTACCAGCAGTTCCAGCGGACAGGCGATGAACACTGAAGCTTTCTTT
NA	TRBV28	TRBJ2-1	TRBD2	CAVASGGASYNEQFF	TGTGCCGTGGCTAGCGGGGGGGCCTCCTACAATGAGCAGTTCTTC
few	TRBV12-3/TRBV12-4	TRBJ1-2	TRBD1	CASRQGTGGVGYTF	TGTGCCAGCAGACAAGGGACAGGGGGGGTTGGCTACACCTTC
NA	TRBV6-6	TRBJ1-4	NA	CASKRLITTNEKLFF	TGTGCCAGCAAGAGGTTAATCACAACTAATGAAAAACTGTTTTTT
NA	TRBV29-1	TRBJ2-1	TRBD2	CSVKWRGGNEQFF	TGCAGCGTTAAGTGGCGGGGGGGAAATGAGCAGTTCTTC
few	TRBV6-5	TRBJ2-1	NA	CASSAVSSYNEQFF	TGTGCCAGCAGCGCGGTGAGCTCCTACAATGAGCAGTTCTTC
NA	TRBV29-1	TRBJ2-3	NA	CSVVSGGHLTDTQYF	TGCAGCGTTGTTTCCGGGGGCCATCTCACAGATACGCAGTATTTT
few	TRBV5-1	TRBJ2-1	TRBD1	CASTKRPDRVGSSPYNEQFF	TGCGCCAGCACCAAAAGGCCGGACAGGGTGGGGAGTAGTCCCTACAATGAGCAGTTCTTC
NA	TRBV24-1	TRBJ2-5	TRBD1	CATSDPGTGSQTQYF	TGTGCCACCAGTGACCCTGGGACAGGGTCTCAGACCCAGTACTTC
NA	TRBV27	TRBJ2-2	NA	CASSTLARTGELFF	TGTGCCAGCTCCACCCTAGCGCGGACCGGGGAGCTGTTTTTT
few	TRBV6-1	TRBJ2-7	TRBD1	CASSGNRQGIYEQYF	TGTGCCAGCAGCGGTAACCGACAGGGGATTTACGAGCAGTACTTC
NA	TRBV29-1	TRBJ2-1	NA	CSVDRGGFNEQFF	TGCAGTGTCGACAGGGGAGGGTTCAATGAGCAGTTCTTC
few	TRBV4-1	TRBJ1-2	NA	CASSQADKGNYGYTF	TGCGCCAGCAGCCAGGCTGACAAGGGAAACTATGGCTACACCTTC
few	TRBV20-1	TRBJ2-1	TRBD1	CSAPPGQGYNEQFF	TGCAGTGCTCCTCCGGGACAGGGGTACAATGAGCAGTTCTTC
NA	TRBV7-2	TRBJ2-5	NA	CASSPRFSETQYF	TGTGCCAGCAGCCCCCGTTTCTCAGAGACCCAGTACTTC
NA	TRBV20-1	TRBJ2-1	TRBD2	CSQSKSGGDEQFF	TGCAGCCAATCAAAAAGCGGGGGAGATGAGCAGTTCTTC